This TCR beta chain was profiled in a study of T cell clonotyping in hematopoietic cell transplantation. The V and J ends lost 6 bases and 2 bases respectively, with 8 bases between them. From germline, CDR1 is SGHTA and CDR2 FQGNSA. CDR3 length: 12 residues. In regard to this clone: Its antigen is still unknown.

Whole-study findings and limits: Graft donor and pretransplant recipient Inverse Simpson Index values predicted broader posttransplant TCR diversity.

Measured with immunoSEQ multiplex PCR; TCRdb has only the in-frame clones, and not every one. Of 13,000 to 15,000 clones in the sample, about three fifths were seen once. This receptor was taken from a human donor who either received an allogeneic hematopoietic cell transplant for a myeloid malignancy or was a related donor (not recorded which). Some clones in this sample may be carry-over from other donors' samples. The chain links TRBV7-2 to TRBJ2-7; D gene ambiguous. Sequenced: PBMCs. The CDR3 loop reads CASSRATYEQYF. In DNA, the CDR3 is TGTGCCAGCAGTCGGGCAACCTACGAGCAGTACTTC.